What follows is one T cell receptor beta chain and its context. No cognate antigen has been identified for it. Base qualities are not recorded, but no much larger clone differs from it by a single base. The data stem from a study of CD8+ T cells in alopecia areata (dated by TCRdb to 2016 to 2018). For the wider study: To study T cell clonal expansion in alopecia areata, the researchers applied high-throughput TCRbeta sequencing to both the C3H/HeJ mouse model and human patients. RNA was obtained with the PAXgene miRNA kit for fixed scalp, the miRNeasy kit for PBMCs, and the RNeasy kit for mouse skin. Amplification of TCRbeta CDR3 regions was done by immunoSEQ multiplex PCR using 35 Vbeta forward primers and 13 Jbeta reverse primers. Scalp clonality was compared across normal scalp (n=4), patchy alopecia areata scalp (n=8), and alopecia totalis/universalis scalp (n=8). Human TCRbeta sequencing covered scalp tissue and sorted CD4+ and CD8+ peripheral blood T cells from patchy and totalis/universalis alopecia areata patients and healthy controls.

Taken from cysteine to phenylalanine, the CDR3 has 15 residues. The read is trimmed to its CDR3 DNA, 45 bases read in frame from base 1. From the germline V gene (reference sequence), CDR1 is MNHEY and CDR2 is SMNVEV. Clipping removes 5 bases from V and 5 bases from J, with 8 as the unmatched junction base count. What the work shows at the level of the full study, not this receptor alone: Unlike mouse skin, which is dominated by gammadelta T cells, normal human skin has resident alphabeta T cells that are also sequenced, and this complicates analysis of the scalp TCR repertoire. Shared TCR sequences between patients were less evident than in mice, which may be partly attributable to HLA diversity in the patient population. Compared with normal scalp, lesional scalp had higher clonality and more expanded CD8+ clones, particularly in alopecia totalis/universalis, a pattern that suggests antigenic drive.

PBMCs were isolated by density centrifugation and stained for CD3, CD4 and CD8, after which CD4+ and CD8+ T cells were sorted on a FACSAria. Scalp biopsies and blood samples were provided by unaffected controls. The library came from the immunoSEQ multiplex PCR assay. For TCR sequencing, RNA was extracted from every sample and reverse transcribed into cDNA to serve as template. SuperScript III was used to make first-strand cDNA, primed with a 2:1 mix of oligo-dT and random hexamers. A synthetic immune receptor repertoire was used to gauge amplification bias, and whatever bias remained was removed computationally. On the study's bioinformatics: Raw reads were preprocessed for error removal, and CDR3 was defined according to IMGT conventions as running from the conserved cysteine to phenylalanine. To get clonality, Shannon entropy was normalized by log2 of the number of productive unique TCRs and the result was subtracted from 1. Scalp TCRbeta sequences were cross-referenced with sorted blood CD4 and CD8 repertoires so that the CD4 or CD8 identity of scalp clones could be inferred. Not all clones reach the TCRdb copy of this immuneACCESS table, which keeps in-frame sequences only. Checked studies attribute under half of the gap to unresolved V genes and leave the rest unexplained. V, J and clone size are taken as reported in that table, and D and trimming were inferred from the DNA itself. The sample table shows 130,000 to 150,000 clones, and less than 65% are seen once. The top ten clonotypes cover 35% to 45% of the sample.

Input material: CD8+ T cells sorted from blood. The sequence links TRBV27 to TRBJ2-5; TRBD2 matches 10 bases in the middle. The receptor was isolated from a human donor in good health. Here the CDR3 is given as CASSLRLAGGETQYF. At the DNA level, the sequence is TGTGCCAGCAGTCTAAGACTAGCGGGCGGGGAGACCCAGTACTTC.